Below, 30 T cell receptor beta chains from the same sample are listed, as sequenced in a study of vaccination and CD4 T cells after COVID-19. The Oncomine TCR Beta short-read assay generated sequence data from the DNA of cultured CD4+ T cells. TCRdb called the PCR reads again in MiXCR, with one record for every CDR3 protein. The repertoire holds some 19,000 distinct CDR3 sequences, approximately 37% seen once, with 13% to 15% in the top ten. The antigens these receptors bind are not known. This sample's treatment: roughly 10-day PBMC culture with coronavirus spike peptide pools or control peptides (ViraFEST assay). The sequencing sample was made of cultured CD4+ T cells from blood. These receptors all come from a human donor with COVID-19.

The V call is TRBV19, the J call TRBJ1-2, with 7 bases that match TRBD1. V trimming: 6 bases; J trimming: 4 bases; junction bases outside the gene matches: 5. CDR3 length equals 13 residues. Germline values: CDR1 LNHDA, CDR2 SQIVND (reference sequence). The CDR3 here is CASRPGQIYGYTF. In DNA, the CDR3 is TGTGCCAGTAGGCCGGGACAGATCTATGGCTACACCTTC. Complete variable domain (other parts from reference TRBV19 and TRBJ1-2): DGGITQSPKYLFRKEGQNVTLSCEQNLNHDAMYWYRQDPGQGLRLIYYSQIVNDFQKGDIAEGYSVSREKKESFPLTVTSAQKNPTAFYLCASRPGQIYGYTFGSGTRLTVV.

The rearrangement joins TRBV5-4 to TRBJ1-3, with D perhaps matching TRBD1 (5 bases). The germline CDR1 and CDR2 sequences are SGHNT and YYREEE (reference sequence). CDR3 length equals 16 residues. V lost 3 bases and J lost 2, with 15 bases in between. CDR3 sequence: CASSSRRAGTGNTIYF. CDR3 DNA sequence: TGTGCCAGCAGCTCCCGCCGGGCAGGGACTGGAAACACCATATATTTT. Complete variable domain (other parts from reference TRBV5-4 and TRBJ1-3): ETGVTQSPTHLIKTRGQQVTLRCSSQSGHNTVSWYQQALGQGPQFIFQYYREEENGRGNFPPRFSGLQFPNYSSELNVNALELDDSALYLCASSSRRAGTGNTIYFGEGSWLTVV.

CDR3 nucleotides: TGTGCCAGCACCAGACTGGGGGGCAATCAGCCCCAGCATTTT. Encoded protein: CASTRLGGNQPQHF. V and J are TRBV6-1 and TRBJ1-5, with D possibly TRBD1 on 5 matching bases. Between the trimmed V and J ends, which lost 7 bases and 2 bases, there was a span of 12 bases. The CDR3 length is 14 residues. The germline V gene has CDR1 MNHNS and CDR2 SASEGT.

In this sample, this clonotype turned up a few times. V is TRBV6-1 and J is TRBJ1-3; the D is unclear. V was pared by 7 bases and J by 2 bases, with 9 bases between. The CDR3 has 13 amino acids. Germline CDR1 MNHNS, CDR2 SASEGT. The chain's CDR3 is CASMGNTGNTIYF. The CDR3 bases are TGTGCCAGCATGGGCAACACTGGAAACACCATATATTTT.

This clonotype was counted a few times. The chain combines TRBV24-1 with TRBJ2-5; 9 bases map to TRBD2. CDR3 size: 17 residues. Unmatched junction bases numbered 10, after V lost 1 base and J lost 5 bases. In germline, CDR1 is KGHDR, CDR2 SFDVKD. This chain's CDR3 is CATSDFPSGGPAETQYF. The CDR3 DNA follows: TGTGCCACCAGTGATTTTCCCAGCGGGGGGCCCGCGGAGACCCAGTACTTC.

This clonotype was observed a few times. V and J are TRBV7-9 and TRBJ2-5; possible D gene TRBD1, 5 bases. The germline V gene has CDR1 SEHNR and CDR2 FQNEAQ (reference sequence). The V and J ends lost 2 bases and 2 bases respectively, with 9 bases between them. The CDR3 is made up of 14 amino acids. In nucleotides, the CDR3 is TGTGCCAGCAGCTTAAGGGGTAGACAAGAGACCCAGTACTTC. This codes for CASSLRGRQETQYF.

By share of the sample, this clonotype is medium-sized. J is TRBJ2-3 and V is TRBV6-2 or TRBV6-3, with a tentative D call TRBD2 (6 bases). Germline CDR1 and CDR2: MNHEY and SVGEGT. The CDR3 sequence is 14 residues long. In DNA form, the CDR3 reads TGTGCGGCGGGGCGGGGACCTAGCACAGATACGCAGTATTTT. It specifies CAAGRGPSTDTQYF.

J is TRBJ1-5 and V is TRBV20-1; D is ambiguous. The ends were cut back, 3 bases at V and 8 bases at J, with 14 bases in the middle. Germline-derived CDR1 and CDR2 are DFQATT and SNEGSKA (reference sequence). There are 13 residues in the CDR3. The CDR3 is CSARPQGLKPQHF. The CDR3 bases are TGCAGTGCTAGGCCACAAGGTTTGAAGCCCCAGCATTTT.

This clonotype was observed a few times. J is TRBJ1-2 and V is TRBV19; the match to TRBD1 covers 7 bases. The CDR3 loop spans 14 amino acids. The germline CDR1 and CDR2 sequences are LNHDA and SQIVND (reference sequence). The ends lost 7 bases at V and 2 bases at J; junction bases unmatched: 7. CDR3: CASNLPQGNYGYTF. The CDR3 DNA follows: TGTGCCAGTAACCTCCCACAGGGGAACTATGGCTACACCTTC.

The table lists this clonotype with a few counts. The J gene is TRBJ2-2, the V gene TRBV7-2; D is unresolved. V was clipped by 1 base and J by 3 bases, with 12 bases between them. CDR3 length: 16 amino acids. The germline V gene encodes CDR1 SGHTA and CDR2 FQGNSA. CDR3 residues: CASSLVGHRYTGELFF. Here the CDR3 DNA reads TGTGCCAGCAGCTTAGTTGGGCACCGATACACCGGGGAGCTGTTTTTT.

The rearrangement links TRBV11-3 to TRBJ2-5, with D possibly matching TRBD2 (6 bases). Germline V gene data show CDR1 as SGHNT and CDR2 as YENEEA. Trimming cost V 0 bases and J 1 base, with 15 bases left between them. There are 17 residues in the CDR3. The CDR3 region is CASSLEPGLGGQETQYF. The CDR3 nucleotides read TGTGCCAGCAGCTTAGAGCCGGGACTGGGGGGCCAAGAGACCCAGTACTTC.

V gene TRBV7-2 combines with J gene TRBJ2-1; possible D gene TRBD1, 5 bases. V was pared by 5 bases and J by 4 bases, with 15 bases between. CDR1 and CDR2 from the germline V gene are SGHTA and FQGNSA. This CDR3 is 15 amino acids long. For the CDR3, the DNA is TGTGCCAGCAGCACGACAGCTAACGATTACAATGAGCAGTTCTTC. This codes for CASSTTANDYNEQFF.

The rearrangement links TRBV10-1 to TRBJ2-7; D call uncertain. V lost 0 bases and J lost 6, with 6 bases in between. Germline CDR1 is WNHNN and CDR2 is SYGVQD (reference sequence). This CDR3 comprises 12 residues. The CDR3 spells CASSESLLEQYF. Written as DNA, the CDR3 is TGCGCCAGCAGTGAGTCGCTCCTCGAGCAGTACTTC.

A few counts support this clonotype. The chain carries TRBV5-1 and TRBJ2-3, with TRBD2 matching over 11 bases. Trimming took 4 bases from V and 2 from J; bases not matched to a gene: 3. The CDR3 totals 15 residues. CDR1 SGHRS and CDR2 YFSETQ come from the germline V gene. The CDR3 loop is CASSKTSGVTDTQYF. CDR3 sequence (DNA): TGCGCCAGCAGCAAGACTAGCGGGGTCACAGATACGCAGTATTTT.

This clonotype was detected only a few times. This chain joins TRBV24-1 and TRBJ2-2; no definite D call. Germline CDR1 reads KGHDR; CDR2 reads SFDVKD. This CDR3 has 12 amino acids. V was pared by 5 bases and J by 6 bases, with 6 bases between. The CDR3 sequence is CATSGLAGELFF. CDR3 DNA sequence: TGTGCCACCAGTGGGCTAGCCGGGGAGCTGTTTTTT.

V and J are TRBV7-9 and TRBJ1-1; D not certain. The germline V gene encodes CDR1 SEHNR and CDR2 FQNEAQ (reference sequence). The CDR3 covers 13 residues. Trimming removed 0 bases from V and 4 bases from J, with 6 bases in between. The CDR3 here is CASSLARGTEAFF. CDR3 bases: TGTGCCAGCAGCTTAGCTCGGGGCACTGAAGCTTTCTTT. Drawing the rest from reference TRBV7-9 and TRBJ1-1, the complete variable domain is DTGVSQNPRHKITKRGQNVTFRCDPISEHNRLYWYRQTLGQGPEFLTYFQNEAQLEKSRLLSDRFSAERPKGSFSTLEIQRTEQGDSAMYLCASSLARGTEAFFGQGTRLTVV.

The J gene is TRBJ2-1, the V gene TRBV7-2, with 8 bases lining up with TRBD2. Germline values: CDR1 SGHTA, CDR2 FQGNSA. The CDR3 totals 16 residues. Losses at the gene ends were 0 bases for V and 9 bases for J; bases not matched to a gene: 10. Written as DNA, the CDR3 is TGTGCCAGCAGCTTAGCATCCGGGACTAGGCATATTGAGCAGTTCTTC. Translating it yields CASSLASGTRHIEQFF.

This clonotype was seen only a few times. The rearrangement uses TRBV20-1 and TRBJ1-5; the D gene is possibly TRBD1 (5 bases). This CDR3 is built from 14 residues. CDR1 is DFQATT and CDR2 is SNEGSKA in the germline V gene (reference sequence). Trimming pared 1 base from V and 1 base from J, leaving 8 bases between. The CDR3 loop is CSARGRQSNQPQHF. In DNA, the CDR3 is TGCAGTGCTAGAGGGCGACAGAGCAATCAGCCCCAGCATTTT.

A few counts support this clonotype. The CDR3 DNA sequence: TGTGCCAGCAGACCCCGGGGACAGGGTAGCACTGAAGCTTTCTTT. Protein sequence: CASRPRGQGSTEAFF. The rearrangement joins TRBV6-1 to TRBJ1-1; 9 nucleotides align to TRBD1. The CDR3 is 15 amino acids. J was trimmed by 4 bases and V by 6 bases; bases with no gene match: 9. CDR1 is MNHNS and CDR2 is SASEGT in the germline V gene.

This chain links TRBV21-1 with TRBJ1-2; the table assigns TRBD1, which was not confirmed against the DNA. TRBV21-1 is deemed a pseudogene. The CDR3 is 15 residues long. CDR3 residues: CASRVGDPPNYGYTF. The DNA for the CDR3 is TGTGCCAGCAGGGTGGGGGATCCACCAAATTATGGCTACACCTTC.

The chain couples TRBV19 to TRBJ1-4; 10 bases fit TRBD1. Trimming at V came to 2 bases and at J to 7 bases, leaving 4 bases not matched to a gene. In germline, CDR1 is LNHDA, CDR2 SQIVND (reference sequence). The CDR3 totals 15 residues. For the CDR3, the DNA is TGTGCCAGTAGTATACCGGGACAGGGGAGTGAAAAACTGTTTTTT. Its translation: CASSIPGQGSEKLFF.

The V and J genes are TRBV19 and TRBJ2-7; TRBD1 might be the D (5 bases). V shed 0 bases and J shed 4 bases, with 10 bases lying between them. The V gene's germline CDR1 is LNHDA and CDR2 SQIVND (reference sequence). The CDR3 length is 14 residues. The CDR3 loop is CASSIDRQGYEQYF. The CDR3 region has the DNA TGTGCCAGTAGTATAGACCGCCAGGGTTACGAGCAGTACTTC.

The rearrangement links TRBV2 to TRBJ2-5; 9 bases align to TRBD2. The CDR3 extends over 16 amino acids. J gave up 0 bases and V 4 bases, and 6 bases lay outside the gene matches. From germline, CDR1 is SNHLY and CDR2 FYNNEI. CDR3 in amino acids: CASSVGLATNQETQYF. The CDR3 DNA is TGTGCCAGCAGTGTCGGACTAGCGACGAACCAAGAGACCCAGTACTTC.

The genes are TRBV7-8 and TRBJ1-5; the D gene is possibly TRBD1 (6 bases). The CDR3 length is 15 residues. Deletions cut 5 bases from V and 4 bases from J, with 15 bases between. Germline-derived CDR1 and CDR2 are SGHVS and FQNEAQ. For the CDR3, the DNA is TGTGCCAGCAGCCTTCCGGGGGCGAAAAATCAGCCCCAGCATTTT. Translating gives CASSLPGAKNQPQHF.

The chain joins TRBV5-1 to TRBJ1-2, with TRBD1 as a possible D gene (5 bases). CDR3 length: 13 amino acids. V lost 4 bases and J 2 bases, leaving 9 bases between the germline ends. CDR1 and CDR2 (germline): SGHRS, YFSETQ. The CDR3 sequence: CASSPDMNYGYTF. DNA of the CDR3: TGCGCCAGCAGCCCGGACATGAACTATGGCTACACCTTC.

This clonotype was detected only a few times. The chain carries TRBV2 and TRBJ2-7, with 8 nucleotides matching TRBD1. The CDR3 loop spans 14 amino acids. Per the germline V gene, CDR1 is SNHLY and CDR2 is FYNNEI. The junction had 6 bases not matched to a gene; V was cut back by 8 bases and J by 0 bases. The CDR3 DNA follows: TGTGCCAGCTTATGGGACAGGAGCTCCTACGAGCAGTACTTC. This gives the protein CASLWDRSSYEQYF.

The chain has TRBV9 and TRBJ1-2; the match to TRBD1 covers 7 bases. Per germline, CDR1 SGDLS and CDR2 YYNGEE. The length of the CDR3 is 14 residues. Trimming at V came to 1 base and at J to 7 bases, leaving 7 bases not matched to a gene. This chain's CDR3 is CASSVTGEWGGYTF. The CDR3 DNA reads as TGTGCCAGCAGCGTAACAGGGGAATGGGGTGGCTACACCTTC.

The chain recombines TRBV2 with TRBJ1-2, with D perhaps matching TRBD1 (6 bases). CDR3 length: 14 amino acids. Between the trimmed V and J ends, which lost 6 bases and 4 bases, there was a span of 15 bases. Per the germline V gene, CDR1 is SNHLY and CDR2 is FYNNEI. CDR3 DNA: TGTGCCAGCAGCCTTAGAGGACAGCTCTATGGCTACACCTTC. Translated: CASSLRGQLYGYTF.

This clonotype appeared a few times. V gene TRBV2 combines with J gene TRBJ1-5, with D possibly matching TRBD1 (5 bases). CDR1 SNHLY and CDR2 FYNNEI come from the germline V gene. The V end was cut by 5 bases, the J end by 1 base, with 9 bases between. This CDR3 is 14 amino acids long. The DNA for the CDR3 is TGTGCCAGCAGTACAGGATCAAGCAATCAGCCCCAGCATTTT. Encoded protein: CASSTGSSNQPQHF.

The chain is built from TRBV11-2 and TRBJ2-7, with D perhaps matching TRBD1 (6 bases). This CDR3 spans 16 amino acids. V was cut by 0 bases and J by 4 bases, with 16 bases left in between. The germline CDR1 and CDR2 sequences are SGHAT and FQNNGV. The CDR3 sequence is CASSLELPGTRYEQYF. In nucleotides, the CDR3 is TGTGCCAGCAGCTTAGAGCTTCCCGGGACACGTTACGAGCAGTACTTC. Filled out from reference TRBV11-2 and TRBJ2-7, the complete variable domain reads EAGVAQSPRYKIIEKRQSVAFWCNPISGHATLYWYQQILGQGPKLLIQFQNNGVVDDSQLPKDRFSAERLKGVDSTLKIQPAKLEDSAVYLCASSLELPGTRYEQYFGPGTRLTVT.